The 10 T cell receptor beta chains reported below all come from one sample, sequenced in a study of OX40 agonist ivuxolimab in advanced cancers. The repertoire was sequenced with immunoSEQ multiplex PCR; TCRdb's copy has only in-frame clones and lacks some. The sample holds under 100,000 clones; less than 85% are singletons and the top ten take roughly 0.48%. This sample comprised CD4+ or CD8+ T cells sorted from blood, obtained in a trial of the OX40 agonist ivuxolimab. Source of these receptors: an adult with an advanced solid tumor such as melanoma, head and neck, liver or kidney cancer.

The rearrangement uses TRBV6-1 and TRBJ1-1; D is uncertain. Germline V gene data show CDR1 as MNHNS and CDR2 as SASEGT. The CDR3 is 13 residues long. V was cut by 10 bases and J by 4 bases, with 16 bases left in between. For the CDR3, the DNA is TGTGCCACTCGGAGGGCCCGGGGCACTGAAGCTTTCTTT. It codes for CATRRARGTEAFF.

The gene calls are TRBV30 and TRBJ2-3, with D possibly TRBD2 on 6 matching bases. Germline-derived CDR1 and CDR2 are GTSNPN and SVGIG (reference sequence). V was cut by 1 base and J by 4 bases, with 18 bases left in between. This CDR3 is 16 amino acids long. The CDR3: CAWSGRGVSFPDTQYF. The CDR3 region has the DNA TGTGCCTGGAGTGGGAGGGGTGTCAGTTTTCCAGATACGCAGTATTTT.

The J gene is TRBJ2-3, the V gene TRBV30; 9 bases fit TRBD1. CDR1 and CDR2 from the germline V gene are GTSNPN and SVGIG (reference sequence). Trimming removed 8 bases from V and 4 bases from J; junction bases left unmatched: 7. CDR3 length: 13 amino acids. CDR3 nucleotides: TGTGCCCGGGGACAGGGACTTTCAGATACGCAGTATTTT. As protein: CARGQGLSDTQYF.

The chain joins TRBV28 to TRBJ1-1; no definite D call. Germline V gene lookup returns CDR1 MDHEN and CDR2 SYDVKM. V shed 8 bases and J shed 3 bases, with 13 bases lying between them. The CDR3 contains 13 residues. In nucleotides, the CDR3 is TGTGCCAGCTCTCACAGACGCCACACTGAAGCTTTCTTT. Translation: CASSHRRHTEAFF.

This chain links TRBV28 with TRBJ1-4; D uncertain. CDR1 is MDHEN and CDR2 is SYDVKM in the germline V gene. Trimming cost V 4 bases and J 2 bases, with 14 bases left between them. This CDR3 has 16 amino acids. The CDR3 nucleotides read TGTGCCAGCAGTTCAATGGACGGGAGGACTAATGAAAAACTGTTTTTT. Protein product: CASSSMDGRTNEKLFF.

The V and J genes are TRBV5-1 and TRBJ2-7, with D hard to call. This CDR3 is 14 amino acids long. V was pared by 5 bases and J by 0 bases, with 12 bases between. CDR1 is SGHRS and CDR2 is YFSETQ in the germline V gene. The CDR3 protein is CASSEMDGSYEQYF. DNA of the CDR3: TGCGCCAGCAGTGAGATGGACGGCTCCTACGAGCAGTACTTC. Together with reference TRBV5-1 and TRBJ2-7, the CDR3 gives the full variable domain: KAGVTQTPRYLIKTRGQQVTLSCSPISGHRSVSWYQQTPGQGLQFLFEYFSETQRNKGNFPGRFSGRQFSNSRSEMNVSTLELGDSALYLCASSEMDGSYEQYFGPGTRLTVT.

V and J are TRBV11-2 and TRBJ1-1; weak D call: TRBD1 (6 bases). The V gene lost 5 bases and the J gene lost 1 base, with 17 bases spanning the gap. Germline V lookup: CDR1 SGHAT, CDR2 FQNNGV. The CDR3 runs to 16 residues. Here the CDR3 reads CASSGGRKGGNTEAFF. CDR3 nucleotide sequence: TGTGCCAGCAGCGGAGGACGTAAGGGGGGGAACACTGAAGCTTTCTTT. Drawing the rest from reference TRBV11-2 and TRBJ1-1, the complete variable domain is EAGVAQSPRYKIIEKRQSVAFWCNPISGHATLYWYQQILGQGPKLLIQFQNNGVVDDSQLPKDRFSAERLKGVDSTLKIQPAKLEDSAVYLCASSGGRKGGNTEAFFGQGTRLTVV.

This chain links TRBV28 with TRBJ1-1; the match to TRBD1 covers 9 bases. The CDR3 covers 15 residues. Losses at the gene ends were 6 bases for V and 1 base for J; bases not matched to a gene: 6. CDR1 MDHEN and CDR2 SYDVKM come from the germline V gene. Written as DNA, the CDR3 is TGTGCCAGCAGGACCAACAGGGGGCGGAACACTGAAGCTTTCTTT. It encodes CASRTNRGRNTEAFF.

The chain carries TRBV18 and TRBJ2-1; no firm D call. Germline V gene sequence: CDR1 KGHSH, CDR2 LQKENI. V shed 0 bases and J shed 7 bases, with 13 bases lying between them. This CDR3 has 15 residues. CDR3 amino acids: CASSPPKSPVNEQFF. CDR3 sequence (DNA): TGTGCCAGCTCACCACCGAAATCGCCGGTGAATGAGCAGTTCTTC.

This clone was recorded a few times. V is TRBV6-6 and J is TRBJ1-6, with 7 bases that match TRBD1. V trimming: 6 bases; J trimming: 7 bases; junction bases outside the gene matches: 9. The CDR3 spans 15 residues. Germline V gene lookup returns CDR1 MNHNY and CDR2 SVGAGI (reference sequence). CDR3 bases: TGTGCCAGCAGAATCCGACAGGGAGAAAATTCACCCCTCCACTTT. Residues: CASRIRQGENSPLHF.